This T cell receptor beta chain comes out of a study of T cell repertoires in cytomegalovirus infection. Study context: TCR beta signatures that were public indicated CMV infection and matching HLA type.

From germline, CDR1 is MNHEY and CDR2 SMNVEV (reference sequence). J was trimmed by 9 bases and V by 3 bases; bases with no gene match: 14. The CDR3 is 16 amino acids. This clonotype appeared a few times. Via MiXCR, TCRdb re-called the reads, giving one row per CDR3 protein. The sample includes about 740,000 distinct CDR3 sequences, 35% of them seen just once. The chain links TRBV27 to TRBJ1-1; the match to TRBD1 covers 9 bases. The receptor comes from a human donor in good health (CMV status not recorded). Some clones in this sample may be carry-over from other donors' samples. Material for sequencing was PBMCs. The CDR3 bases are TGTGCCAGCAGTTTCAACACGGGACAGGGTAGGAAGAAAGCTTTCTTT. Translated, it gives CASSFNTGQGRKKAFF.